This record concerns one TCR beta chain sequence. Its specificity is unknown. The source of the sample is a study of T cells in Graves' hyperthyroidism and ophthalmopathy. From RNA transcripts, TCR beta CDR3 regions were amplified. Researchers ran a first-round RT-PCR on the TCR CDR3 using the HTBI primer set. TCRdb passed the multiplex PCR reads through MiXCR, listing each CDR3 protein once. The data show 450,000 to 700,000 distinct CDR3 sequences, around 45% seen once. The CDR3 consists of 13 residues. J was trimmed by 6 bases and V by 4 bases; bases with no gene match: 6. Germline V CDR1 and CDR2: SNHLY, FYNNEI. Investigators excluded patients with uncontrolled infection, other autoimmune disease, pregnancy or lactation. For the diagnoses, clinical symptoms, serum thyroxine and TRAb, thyroid ultrasound and orbital computed tomography were used. Study results and caveats: Stable hyperthyroidism was told apart from ophthalmopathy by a model built on 13 V-J features. Appearing also in blood were most of the thyroid clonotypes expanded above 0.001.

The source of this sequence is an adult woman with Graves' disease, either hyperthyroidism or ophthalmopathy (not recorded which). The V and J genes are TRBV2 and TRBJ2-7, with 7 nucleotides matching TRBD1. Input material: peripheral blood or thyroid tissue (not recorded which). The CDR3 DNA reads as TGTGCCAGCAGTGGCACCACAGGGGTCGAGCAGTACTTC. This gives the protein CASSGTTGVEQYF.